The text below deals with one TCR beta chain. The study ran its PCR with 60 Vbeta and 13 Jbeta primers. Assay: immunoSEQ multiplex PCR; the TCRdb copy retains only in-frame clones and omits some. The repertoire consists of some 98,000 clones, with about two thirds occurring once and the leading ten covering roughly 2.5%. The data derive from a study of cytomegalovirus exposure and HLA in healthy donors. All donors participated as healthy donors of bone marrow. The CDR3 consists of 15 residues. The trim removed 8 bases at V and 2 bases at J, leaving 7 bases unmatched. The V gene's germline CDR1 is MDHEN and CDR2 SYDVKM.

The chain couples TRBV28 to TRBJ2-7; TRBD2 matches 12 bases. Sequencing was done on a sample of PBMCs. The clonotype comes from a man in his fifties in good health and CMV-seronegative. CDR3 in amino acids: CASALAGGPPYEQYF. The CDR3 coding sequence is TGTGCCAGCGCTCTAGCGGGAGGGCCACCCTACGAGCAGTACTTC.